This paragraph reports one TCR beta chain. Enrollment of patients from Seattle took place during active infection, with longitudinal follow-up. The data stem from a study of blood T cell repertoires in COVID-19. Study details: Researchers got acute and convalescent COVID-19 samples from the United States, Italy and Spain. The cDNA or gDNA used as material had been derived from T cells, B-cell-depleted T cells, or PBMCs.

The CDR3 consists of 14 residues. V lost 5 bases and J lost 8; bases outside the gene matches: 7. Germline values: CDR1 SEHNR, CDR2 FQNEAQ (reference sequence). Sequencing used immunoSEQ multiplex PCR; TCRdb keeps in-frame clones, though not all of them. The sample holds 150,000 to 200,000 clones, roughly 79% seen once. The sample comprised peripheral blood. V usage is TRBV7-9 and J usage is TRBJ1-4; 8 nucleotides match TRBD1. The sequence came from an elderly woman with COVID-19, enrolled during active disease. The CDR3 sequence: CASSKDREDEKLFF. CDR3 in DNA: TGTGCCAGCAGCAAGGACAGGGAAGACGAAAAACTGTTTTTT.